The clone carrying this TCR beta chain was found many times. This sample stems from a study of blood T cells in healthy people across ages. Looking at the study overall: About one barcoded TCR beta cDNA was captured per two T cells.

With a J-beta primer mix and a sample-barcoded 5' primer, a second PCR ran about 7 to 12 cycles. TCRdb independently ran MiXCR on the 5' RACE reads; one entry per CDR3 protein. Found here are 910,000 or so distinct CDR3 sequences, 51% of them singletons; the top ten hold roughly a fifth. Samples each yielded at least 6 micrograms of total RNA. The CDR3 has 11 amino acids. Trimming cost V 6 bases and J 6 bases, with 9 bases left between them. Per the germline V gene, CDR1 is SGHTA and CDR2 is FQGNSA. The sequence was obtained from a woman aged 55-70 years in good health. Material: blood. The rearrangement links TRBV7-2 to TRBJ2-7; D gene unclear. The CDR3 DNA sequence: TGTGCCAGCAGACTTGGGTTCGAGCAGTACTTC. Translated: CASRLGFEQYF.